This TCR beta chain emerged from a study of blood T cell repertoires in COVID-19. TCRdb's table, derived via immunoSEQ multiplex PCR, lists solely in-frame clones and lacks some. The data contain some 190,000 clones, about 80% of them singletons. Germline CDR1 and CDR2: MDHEN and SYDVKM. The trim removed 5 bases at V and 8 bases at J, leaving 8 bases unmatched. This CDR3 is 14 amino acids long. This TCR came from a woman aged 60-75 years with COVID-19, enrolled during active disease. The gene calls are TRBV28 and TRBJ2-3, with 9 bases identical to TRBD2. Sequenced: peripheral blood. This CDR3 reads CASSAGTSQVTQYF. The CDR3 DNA reads TGTGCCAGCAGTGCCGGGACTAGCCAAGTTACGCAGTATTTT.